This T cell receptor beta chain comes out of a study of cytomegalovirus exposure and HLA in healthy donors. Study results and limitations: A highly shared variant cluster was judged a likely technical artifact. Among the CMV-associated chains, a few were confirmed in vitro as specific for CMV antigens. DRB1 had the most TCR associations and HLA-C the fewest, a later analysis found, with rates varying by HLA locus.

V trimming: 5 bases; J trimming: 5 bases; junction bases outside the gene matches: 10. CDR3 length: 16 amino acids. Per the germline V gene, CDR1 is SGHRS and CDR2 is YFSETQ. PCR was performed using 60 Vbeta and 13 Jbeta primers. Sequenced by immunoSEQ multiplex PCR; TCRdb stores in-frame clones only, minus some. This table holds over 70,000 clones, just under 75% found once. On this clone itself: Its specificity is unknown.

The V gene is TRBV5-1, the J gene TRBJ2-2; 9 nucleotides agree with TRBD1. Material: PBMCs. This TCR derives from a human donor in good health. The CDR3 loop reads CASSQSGTGTTGELFF. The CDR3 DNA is TGCGCCAGCAGTCAGTCCGGGACAGGGACGACCGGGGAGCTGTTTTTT.